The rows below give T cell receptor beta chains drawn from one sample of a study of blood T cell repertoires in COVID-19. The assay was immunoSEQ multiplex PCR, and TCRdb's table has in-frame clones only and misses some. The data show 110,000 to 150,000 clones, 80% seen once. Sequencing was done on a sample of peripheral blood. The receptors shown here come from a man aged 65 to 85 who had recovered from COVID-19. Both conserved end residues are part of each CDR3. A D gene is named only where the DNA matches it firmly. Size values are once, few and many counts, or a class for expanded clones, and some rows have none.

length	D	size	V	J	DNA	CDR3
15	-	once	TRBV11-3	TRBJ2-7	TGTGCCAGCAGCCAAGACTCTCTCTCGGGTAACGAGCAGTACTTC	CASSQDSLSGNEQYF
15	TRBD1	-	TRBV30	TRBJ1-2	TGTGCCTGGAGTCCCGGGACAGGGAAAAACTATGGCTACACCTTC	CAWSPGTGKNYGYTF
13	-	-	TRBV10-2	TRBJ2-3	TGCGCCAGCAGGCGAGAAAGCACAGATACGCAGTATTTT	CASRRESTDTQYF
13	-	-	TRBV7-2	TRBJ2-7	TGTGCCAGCAGCACCGGAAGGGGCCACGAGCAGTACTTC	CASSTGRGHEQYF
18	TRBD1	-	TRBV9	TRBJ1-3	TGTGCCAGCAGCGGCGTACCGACAGGGAGCCCCTCTGGAAACACCATATATTTT	CASSGVPTGSPSGNTIYF
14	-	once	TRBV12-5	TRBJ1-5	TGTGCTAGTGGTTTCCCGGGTAGCAATCAGCCCCAGCATTTT	CASGFPGSNQPQHF
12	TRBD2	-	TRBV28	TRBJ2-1	TGTGCCAGCAGTTTAAAGGGACTAGAGCAGTTCTTC	CASSLKGLEQFF
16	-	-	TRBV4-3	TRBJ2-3	TGCGCCAGCAGCCAAGGGAGCGGTGCTAGCACAGATACGCAGTATTTT	CASSQGSGASTDTQYF
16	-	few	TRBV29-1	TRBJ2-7	TGCAGCGTTGAAGCCCATGGGCCAAAAACTTCCTACGAGCAGTACTTC	CSVEAHGPKTSYEQYF
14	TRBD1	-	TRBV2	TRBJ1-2	TGTGCCAGCAGTGAAAGGGGGGACAGCTATGGCTACACCTTC	CASSERGDSYGYTF
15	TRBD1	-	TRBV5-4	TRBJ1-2	TGTGCCAGCAGGCTTTTCGACAGGGGAGAATCTGGCTACACCTTC	CASRLFDRGESGYTF
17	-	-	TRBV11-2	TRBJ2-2	TGTGCCAGCAGCCCTACAGACGCGGGGAGTGGAACCGGGGAGCTGTTTTTT	CASSPTDAGSGTGELFF
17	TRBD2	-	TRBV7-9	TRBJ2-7	TGTGCCAGCAGCCCACCCCTAGCGGGAGGGCCAAGGTACGAGCAGTACTTC	CASSPPLAGGPRYEQYF
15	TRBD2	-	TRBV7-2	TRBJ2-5	TGTGCCAGCAGCTTACTGGGCCGCGGGAGAGAGACCCAGTACTTC	CASSLLGRGRETQYF
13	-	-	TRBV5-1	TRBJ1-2	TGCGCCAGCAGTGGGGGACTGAACTATGGCTACACCTTC	CASSGGLNYGYTF
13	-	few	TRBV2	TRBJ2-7	TGTGCCAGCAGTATGGGACGGGGGTACGAGCAGTACTTC	CASSMGRGYEQYF
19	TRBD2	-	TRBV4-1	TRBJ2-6	TGCGCCAGCAGCCAAGTGTTCCTAGCGGGATTCTCTGGGGCCAACGTCCTGACTTTC	CASSQVFLAGFSGANVLTF
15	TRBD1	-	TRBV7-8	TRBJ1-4	TGTGCCAGCAGCTTATCGGGGACAGGATATGAAAAACTGTTTTTT	CASSLSGTGYEKLFF
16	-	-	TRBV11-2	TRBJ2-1	TGTGCCAGCAGCTCGGTAGGGACTTCGATCTACAATGAGCAGTTCTTC	CASSSVGTSIYNEQFF
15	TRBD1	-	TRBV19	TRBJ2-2	TGTGCCAGTAGTACCAGGGGGTGGAACACCGGGGAGCTGTTTTTT	CASSTRGWNTGELFF
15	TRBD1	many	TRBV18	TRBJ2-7	TGTGCCAGCTCAGGAACAGGGGGCGACTCCTACGAGCAGTACTTC	CASSGTGGDSYEQYF
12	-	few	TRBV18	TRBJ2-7	TGTGCCAGCTCCCGGGATTCCTACGAGCAGTACTTC	CASSRDSYEQYF
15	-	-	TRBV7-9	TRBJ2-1	TGTGCCAGCAGCTTCCAGGGCGTCTCCTACAATGAGCAGTTCTTC	CASSFQGVSYNEQFF
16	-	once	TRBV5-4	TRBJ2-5	TGTGCCAGCAGCTCCCCTTCCGGCGGGCTCCAAGAGACCCAGTACTTC	CASSSPSGGLQETQYF
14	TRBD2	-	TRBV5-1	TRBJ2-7	TGCGCCAGCAGCCATACCGGGACTAGCGGCGAGCAGTACTTC	CASSHTGTSGEQYF
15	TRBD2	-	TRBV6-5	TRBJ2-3	TGTGCCAGCCGGTTGACTAGCGGAACCACAGATACGCAGTATTTT	CASRLTSGTTDTQYF
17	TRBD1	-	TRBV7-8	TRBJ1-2	TGTGCCAGCAGCCCTCAACCCCGGACAGGGGTCGACTATGGCTACACCTTC	CASSPQPRTGVDYGYTF
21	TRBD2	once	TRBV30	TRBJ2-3	TGTGCCTGGAGTGTAAAGTTTGGGGCTAGCGGAGGGATCACTAGCACAGATACGCAGTATTTT	CAWSVKFGASGGITSTDTQYF
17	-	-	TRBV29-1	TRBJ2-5	TGCAGCGCCCATTCAGTAGGGGATTATAGTCCTGGAGAGACCCAGTACTTC	CSAHSVGDYSPGETQYF
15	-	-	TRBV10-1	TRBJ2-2	TGCGCCAGCAGTCGTGATCTTGGCGGGCCCGGGGAGCTGTTTTTT	CASSRDLGGPGELFF
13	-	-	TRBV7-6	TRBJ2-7	TGTGCCAGCAGCCACGGACAGATCTACGAGCAGTACTTC	CASSHGQIYEQYF
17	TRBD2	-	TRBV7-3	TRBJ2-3	TGTGCCAGCAGCTTAACCGGGACTAGCGGAAGCACAGATACGCAGTATTTT	CASSLTGTSGSTDTQYF
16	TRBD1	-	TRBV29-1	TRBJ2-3	TGCAGCGTTGTAGGGGCACAGGGGGCGGGCACAGATACGCAGTATTTT	CSVVGAQGAGTDTQYF
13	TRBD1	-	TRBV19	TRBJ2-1	TGTGCCAGTATTGGGACAGCCTACAATGAGCAGTTCTTC	CASIGTAYNEQFF
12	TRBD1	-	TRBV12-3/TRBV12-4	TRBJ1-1	TGTGCCAGCAGCCTCCGGGACAGGGGAGCTTTCTTT	CASSLRDRGAFF
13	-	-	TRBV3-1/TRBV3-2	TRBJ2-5	TGTGCCAGCAGCCAAGGACAGCTGGAGACCCAGTACTTC	CASSQGQLETQYF
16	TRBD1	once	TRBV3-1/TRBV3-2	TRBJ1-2	TGTGCCAGCAGCCAAGATTGGGCAGGGGGAATGGGTGGCTACACCTTC	CASSQDWAGGMGGYTF
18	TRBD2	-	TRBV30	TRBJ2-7	TGTGCCTGTACGCTCCGGACTAGCGGGAGGGGAGGCTCCTACGAGCAGTACTTC	CACTLRTSGRGGSYEQYF
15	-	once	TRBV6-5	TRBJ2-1	TGTGCCAGCAGCTCTACTTTTAGCTCCTACAATGAGCAGTTCTTC	CASSSTFSSYNEQFF
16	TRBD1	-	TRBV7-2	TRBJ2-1	TGTGCCAGCAGCTCTACCGGGACAGGAGCATACAATGAGCAGTTCTTC	CASSSTGTGAYNEQFF
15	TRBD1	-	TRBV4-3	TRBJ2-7	TGCGCCAGCAGCCAAGAAAACGCAGGGGGCTACGAGCAGTACTTC	CASSQENAGGYEQYF
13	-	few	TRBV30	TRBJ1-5	TGTGCCTGTTCATCGGGGTTGAGTCAGCCCCAGCATTTT	CACSSGLSQPQHF
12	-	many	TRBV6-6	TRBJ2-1	TGTGCCAGCAGTTACTCGAAAGCGGTGGTGGTCTTC	CASSYSKAVVVF
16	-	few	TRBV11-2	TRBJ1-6	TGTGCCAGCAGCACAGGGACGGGAAACCCTAATTCACCCCTCCACTTT	CASSTGTGNPNSPLHF
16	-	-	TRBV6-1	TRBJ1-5	TGTGCCAGCAGTGAATGGGAGACAACCGGCAATCAGCCCCAGCATTTT	CASSEWETTGNQPQHF
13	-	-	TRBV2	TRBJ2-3	TGTGCCAGCAGCCGGGACATATCAGATACGCAGTATTTT	CASSRDISDTQYF
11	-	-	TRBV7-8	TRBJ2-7	TGTGCCAGCAGCTTTGGGACAGAGCAGTACTTC	CASSFGTEQYF
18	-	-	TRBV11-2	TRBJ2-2	TGTGCCAGCAGCTCGTCCAAGGCCCTGACAATCTGGACCGGGGAGCTGTTTTTT	CASSSSKALTIWTGELFF